This TCR beta chain appears in the sequencing data of a study of CD8 T cells in Susac syndrome. Reverse transcription used roughly 0.5 to 1 ug RNA and random hexamers. TCRdb called the immunoSEQ multiplex PCR reads again in MiXCR, with one record for every CDR3 protein. There are approximately 300,000 distinct CDR3 sequences in the sample; about 91% occur only once, and about 0.17% lies in the top ten. The CDR3 loop spans 13 amino acids. V shed 5 bases and J shed 9 bases, with 16 bases lying between them. Germline CDR1 is MGHRA and CDR2 is YSYEKL. The rearrangement joins TRBV4-1 to TRBJ1-2, with D possibly matching TRBD1 (5 bases). The source material was CD8+ T cells from PBMCs. This clonotype originated in a human donor with multiple sclerosis. The CDR3 coding sequence is TGCGCCAGCAGCGGGGACTGGAAGCGTAGCTACACCTTC. Translated, it gives CASSGDWKRSYTF.